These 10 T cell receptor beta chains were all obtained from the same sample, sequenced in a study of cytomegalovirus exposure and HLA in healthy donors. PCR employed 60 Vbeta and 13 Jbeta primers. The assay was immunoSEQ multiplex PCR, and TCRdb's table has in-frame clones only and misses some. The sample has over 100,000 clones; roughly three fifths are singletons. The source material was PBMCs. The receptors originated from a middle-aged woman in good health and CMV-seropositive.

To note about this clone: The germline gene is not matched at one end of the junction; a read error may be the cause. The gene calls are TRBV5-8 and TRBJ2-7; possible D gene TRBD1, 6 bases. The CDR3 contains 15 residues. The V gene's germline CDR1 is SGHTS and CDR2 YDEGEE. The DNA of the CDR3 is TGTGCCAGCAGCTTGTCAGGTCTGGGGGCCTACGAGCAGGACTTC. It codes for CASSLSGLGAYEQDF.

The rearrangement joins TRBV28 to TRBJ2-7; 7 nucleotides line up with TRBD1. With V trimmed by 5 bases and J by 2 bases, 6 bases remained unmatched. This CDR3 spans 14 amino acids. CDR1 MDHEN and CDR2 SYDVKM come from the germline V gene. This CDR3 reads CASSITGQAYEQYF. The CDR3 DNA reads TGTGCCAGCAGTATAACTGGACAGGCCTACGAGCAGTACTTC.

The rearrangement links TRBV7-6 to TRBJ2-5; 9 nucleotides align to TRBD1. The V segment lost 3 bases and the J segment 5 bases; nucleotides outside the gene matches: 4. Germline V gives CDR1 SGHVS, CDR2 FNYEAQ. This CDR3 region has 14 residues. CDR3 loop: CASSLVGTGETQYF. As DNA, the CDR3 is TGTGCCAGCAGCTTGGTCGGGACAGGGGAGACCCAGTACTTC.

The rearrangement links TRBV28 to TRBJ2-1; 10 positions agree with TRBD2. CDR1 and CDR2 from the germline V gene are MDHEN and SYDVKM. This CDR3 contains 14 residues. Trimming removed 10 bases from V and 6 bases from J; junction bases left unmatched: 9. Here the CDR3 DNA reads TGTGCCACCCTTAGCGGGAGGCATGCCAATGAGCAGTTCTTC. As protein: CATLSGRHANEQFF. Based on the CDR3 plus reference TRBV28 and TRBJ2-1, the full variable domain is DVKVTQSSRYLVKRTGEKVFLECVQDMDHENMFWYRQDPGLGLRLIYFSYDVKMKEKGDIPEGYSVSREKKERFSLILESASTNQTSMYLCATLSGRHANEQFFGPGTRLTVL.

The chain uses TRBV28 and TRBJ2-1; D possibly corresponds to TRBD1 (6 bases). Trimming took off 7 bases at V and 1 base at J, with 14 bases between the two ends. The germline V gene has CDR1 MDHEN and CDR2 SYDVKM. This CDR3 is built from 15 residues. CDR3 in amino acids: CASTTGRGSYNEQFF. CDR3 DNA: TGTGCCAGCACTACGGGCAGGGGATCCTACAATGAGCAGTTCTTC. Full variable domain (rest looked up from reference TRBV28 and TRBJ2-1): DVKVTQSSRYLVKRTGEKVFLECVQDMDHENMFWYRQDPGLGLRLIYFSYDVKMKEKGDIPEGYSVSREKKERFSLILESASTNQTSMYLCASTTGRGSYNEQFFGPGTRLTVL.

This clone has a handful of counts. CDR3 residues: CASSLISASSYNEQFF. CDR3 bases: TGTGCCAGCAGCTTAATTAGCGCCAGCTCCTACAATGAGCAGTTCTTC. V usage is TRBV7-3 and J usage is TRBJ2-1; tentative D call: TRBD2 (5 bases). Trimming left V 1 base short and J 0 bases short, with 10 bases between. Germline values: CDR1 SGHTA, CDR2 FQGTGA. This CDR3 region has 16 residues.

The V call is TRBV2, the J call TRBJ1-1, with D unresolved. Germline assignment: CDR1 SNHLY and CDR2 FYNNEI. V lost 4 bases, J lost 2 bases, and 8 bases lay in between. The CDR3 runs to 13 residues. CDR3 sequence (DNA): TGTGCCAGCAGTGCCCCCGGTAACACTGAAGCTTTCTTT. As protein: CASSAPGNTEAFF.

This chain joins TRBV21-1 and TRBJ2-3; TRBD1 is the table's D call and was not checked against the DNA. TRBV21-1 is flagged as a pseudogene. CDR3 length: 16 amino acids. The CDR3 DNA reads TGTGCCAGCAGCAAAGCGGCCGGACAGCCCACGGATACGCAGTATTTT. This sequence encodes CASSKAAGQPTDTQYF.

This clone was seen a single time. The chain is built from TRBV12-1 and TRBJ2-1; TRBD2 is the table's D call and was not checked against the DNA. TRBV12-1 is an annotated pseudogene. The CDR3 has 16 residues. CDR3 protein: CASSSGGGTRGNEQFF. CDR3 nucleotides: TGTGCCAGCAGCTCCGGGGGAGGCACTAGGGGCAATGAGCAGTTCTTC.

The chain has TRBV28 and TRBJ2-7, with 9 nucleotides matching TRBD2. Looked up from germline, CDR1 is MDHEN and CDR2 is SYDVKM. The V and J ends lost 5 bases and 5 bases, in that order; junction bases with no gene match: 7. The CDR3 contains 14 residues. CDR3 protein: CASSEIAGAHEQYF. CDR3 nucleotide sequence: TGTGCCAGCAGTGAGATAGCGGGAGCGCACGAGCAGTACTTC. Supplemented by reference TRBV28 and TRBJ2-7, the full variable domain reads DVKVTQSSRYLVKRTGEKVFLECVQDMDHENMFWYRQDPGLGLRLIYFSYDVKMKEKGDIPEGYSVSREKKERFSLILESASTNQTSMYLCASSEIAGAHEQYFGPGTRLTVT.